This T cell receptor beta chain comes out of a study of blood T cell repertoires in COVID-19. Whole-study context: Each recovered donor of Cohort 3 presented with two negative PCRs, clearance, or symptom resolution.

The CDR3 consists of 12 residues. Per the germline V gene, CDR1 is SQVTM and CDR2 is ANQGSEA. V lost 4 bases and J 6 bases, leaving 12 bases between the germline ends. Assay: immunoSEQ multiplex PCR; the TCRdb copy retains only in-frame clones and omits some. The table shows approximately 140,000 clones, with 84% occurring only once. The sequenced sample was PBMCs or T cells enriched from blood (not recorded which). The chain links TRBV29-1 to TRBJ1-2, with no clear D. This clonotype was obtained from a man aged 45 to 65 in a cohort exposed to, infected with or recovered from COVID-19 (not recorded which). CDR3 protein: CSVAGNEDGYTF. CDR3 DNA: TGCAGCGTTGCCGGGAATGAGGATGGCTACACCTTC.